The rows below give T cell receptor beta chains drawn from one sample of a study of early stage breast cancer tumors. Generated by immunoSEQ multiplex PCR, the TCRdb table keeps only in-frame clones and is missing some. The sample holds fewer than 75,000 clones, 65% to 80% seen once. The specimen sequenced was blood. These receptors came from a person aged 30-39 years with breast cancer. Both conserved end residues are part of each CDR3. Fields, in order: CDR3 DNA, CDR3 protein, V gene, J gene, D gene, clone size. D genes are given only for firm matches. Expanded clones are given a class, and other clones once, few, many or no size at all.

TGCGCCAGCAGCGTGACTAGCGGGAGAGGTTACAATGAGCAGTTCTTC	CASSVTSGRGYNEQFF	TRBV5-1	TRBJ2-1	TRBD2	NA
TGTGCCTGGAGTGTACAGAAGAACACTGAAGCTTTCTTT	CAWSVQKNTEAFF	TRBV30	TRBJ1-1	NA	NA
TGCGCCAGCAGTGAGAGTGGGGCAGCTTATAGCAATCAGCCCCAGCATTTT	CASSESGAAYSNQPQHF	TRBV10-2	TRBJ1-5	NA	NA
TGCGCCAGCAGCTTGGTCGCCTCCTACGAGCAGTACTTC	CASSLVASYEQYF	TRBV5-1	TRBJ2-7	NA	NA
TGCGCCAGCAGCTTGGGTAGGCCCTACAATGAGCAGTTCTTC	CASSLGRPYNEQFF	TRBV5-1	TRBJ2-1	NA	NA
TGTGCCAGCAGTAAGGCATTTGACTACGAGCAGTACTTC	CASSKAFDYEQYF	TRBV27	TRBJ2-7	NA	few
TGTGCCAGCAGTCCTAGTACCGGGGAGCTGTTTTTT	CASSPSTGELFF	TRBV6-4	TRBJ2-2	NA	NA
TGTGCCAGCAGCTTAGGGGAGCTGTTTTTT	CASSLGELFF	TRBV7-2	TRBJ2-2	NA	NA
TGTGCCAGCAGGAACTTCCCCTATGAAAAACTGTTTTTT	CASRNFPYEKLFF	TRBV2	TRBJ1-4	NA	NA
TGTGCCTGGAGTGTACCAGGTCTAGAAAAACTGTTTTTT	CAWSVPGLEKLFF	TRBV30	TRBJ1-4	NA	NA
TGTGCCAGCAGCTTAGCAGGGGGAGGAAACACCATATATTTT	CASSLAGGGNTIYF	TRBV7-2	TRBJ1-3	NA	few
TGCGCCAGCAGCCCGGGGACTAGCGGGAGACCCTATGAGCAGTTCTTC	CASSPGTSGRPYEQFF	TRBV5-1	TRBJ2-1	TRBD2	NA
TGTGCCAGCAGTGAACAGGCGGGAGTTACCGGGGAGCTGTTTTTT	CASSEQAGVTGELFF	TRBV6-1	TRBJ2-2	TRBD2	NA
TGCGCCAGCAGCCAAGATTGGGGGCCAGGGAATTATGGCTACACCTTC	CASSQDWGPGNYGYTF	TRBV4-3	TRBJ1-2	NA	NA
TGCGCCAGCAGCCAGAGAAGGGGGTTACTAGCGGGTGAGACATCCTACGAGCAGTACTTC	CASSQRRGLLAGETSYEQYF	TRBV4-3	TRBJ2-7	TRBD2	NA
TGTGCCAGCAGCCAAAGAGACAGGGAAAACACTGAAGCTTTCTTT	CASSQRDRENTEAFF	TRBV4-2	TRBJ1-1	TRBD1	NA
TGCAGCGTTGAAGATGTTTCGTTGGGAACAGGGGCGTGGGATGGCTACACCTTC	CSVEDVSLGTGAWDGYTF	TRBV29-1	TRBJ1-2	TRBD1	once
TGTGCCAGCAGTCTCCAGCGGGGGCTCTCCTACGAGCAGTACTTC	CASSLQRGLSYEQYF	TRBV7-9	TRBJ2-7	TRBD2	NA
TGTGCCAGTAGTATGACAGAATATAGCAATCAGCCCCAGCATTTT	CASSMTEYSNQPQHF	TRBV19	TRBJ1-5	NA	NA
TGTGCCAGCACCCCAGCGGACGGGATCGGGGAGCTGTTTTTT	CASTPADGIGELFF	TRBV6-5	TRBJ2-2	NA	NA
TGTGCCAGCAGCTTAGAGGGGGGCACTGAAGCTTTCTTT	CASSLEGGTEAFF	TRBV7-9	TRBJ1-1	NA	NA
TGCGCCAGCCACGAGACAGGGTACAATGAGCAGTTCTTC	CASHETGYNEQFF	TRBV5-1	TRBJ2-1	TRBD1	NA
TGTGCCAGCAGGTCACGGGCCAACGGGCAGCCCCAGCATTTT	CASRSRANGQPQHF	TRBV6-5	TRBJ1-5	NA	few
TGTGCCAGCAGTAGCGGGGGTTCGGGGGTAGCGGGAGAACTAAATGAGCAGTTCTTC	CASSSGGSGVAGELNEQFF	TRBV7-9	TRBJ2-1	TRBD2	NA
TGTGCCAGCAGTTTATACGGGGGGGCTGAAGCTTTCTTT	CASSLYGGAEAFF	TRBV27	TRBJ1-1	NA	NA
TGTGCCAGCAGCTTGGGGTTAGGTACGAGGCGAACTGAAGCTTTCTTT	CASSLGLGTRRTEAFF	TRBV5-4	TRBJ1-1	NA	few
TGCGCCAGCAGCTTGCTACAGAGAAATGAAAAACTGTTTTTT	CASSLLQRNEKLFF	TRBV5-1	TRBJ1-4	NA	NA
TGTGCCAGCACCCTATGGACTAGCGGGAGTTATGAGCAGTACTTC	CASTLWTSGSYEQYF	TRBV6-5	TRBJ2-7	TRBD2	NA
TGTGCCAGCAGCTCAGCCGACAGACCGGATGGCTACACCTTC	CASSSADRPDGYTF	TRBV11-2	TRBJ1-2	NA	NA